This TCR beta chain was retrieved from a study of blood T cell repertoires in COVID-19. Study overall: T cells, B-cell-depleted T cells, or PBMCs provided the cDNA or gDNA that served as material.

Trimming shortened V by 5 bases and J by 8 bases, and 9 bases separated the two germline ends. The CDR3 has 10 amino acids. Germline V gene sequence: CDR1 SQVTM, CDR2 ANQGSEA. In the original workflow: Estimation of nucleated cell counts relied on the amplification of reference gene primers. Using immunoSEQ multiplex PCR, the repertoire was profiled, and TCRdb retains in-frame clones only, with some absent. From that table come the V and J calls and clone size; the DNA was used to work out D and trimming. Here the sample spans 150,000 to 200,000 clones, 75% to 85% being singletons. Participants, 18 to 89 years old, spanned around 26 US areas. Assignment of participants to cohorts was predicated upon participant-reported clinical history.

Sequenced: PBMCs or T cells enriched from blood (not recorded which). The sequence was collected from a woman aged 45-65 years with acute COVID-19. The rearrangement uses TRBV29-1 and TRBJ1-1; possible D gene TRBD1, 5 bases. For the CDR3, the DNA is TGCAGCGTTAATAACAGGGAAGCTTTCTTT. Translating it yields CSVNNREAFF. Full variable domain (rest looked up from reference TRBV29-1 and TRBJ1-1): SAVISQKPSRDICQRGTSLTIQCQVDSQVTMMFWYRQQPGQSLTLIATANQGSEATYESGFVIDKFPISRPNLTFSTLTVSNMSPEDSSIYLCSVNNREAFFGQGTRLTVV.